Sequencing of this T cell receptor beta chain was carried out in a study of blood T cell repertoires in COVID-19. The table came from immunoSEQ multiplex PCR; TCRdb's copy has only in-frame clones and leaves some out. Of 220,000 or so clones in the sample, around 86% are singletons; the top ten hold about 2.1%. Recovered status in Cohort 3 required two negative PCRs, clearance, or symptom resolution. V was clipped by 1 base and J by 9 bases, with 16 bases between them. This CDR3 is 16 amino acids long. Germline V gene lookup returns CDR1 SGHVS and CDR2 FQNEAQ. This receptor was obtained from a woman aged 50 to 65 who had recovered from COVID-19. The chain employs TRBV7-8 and TRBJ1-6, with D possibly TRBD1 on 5 matching bases. Sequenced material: PBMCs or T cells enriched from blood (not recorded which). This CDR3 reads CASSLGIVWGGSPLHF. CDR3 DNA: TGTGCCAGCAGCTTAGGAATCGTGTGGGGGGGTTCACCCCTCCACTTT.